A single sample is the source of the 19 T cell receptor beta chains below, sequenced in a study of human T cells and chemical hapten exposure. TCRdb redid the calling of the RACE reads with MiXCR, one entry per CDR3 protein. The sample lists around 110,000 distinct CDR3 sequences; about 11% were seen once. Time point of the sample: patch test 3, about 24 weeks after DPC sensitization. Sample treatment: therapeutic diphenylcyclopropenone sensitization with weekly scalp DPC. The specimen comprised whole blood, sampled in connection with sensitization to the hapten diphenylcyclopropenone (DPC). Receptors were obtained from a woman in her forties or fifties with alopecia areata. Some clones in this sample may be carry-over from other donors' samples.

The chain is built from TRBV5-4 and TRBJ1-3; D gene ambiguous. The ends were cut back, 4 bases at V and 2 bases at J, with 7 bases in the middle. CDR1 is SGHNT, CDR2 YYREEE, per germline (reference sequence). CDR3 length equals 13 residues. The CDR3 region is CASSRTTGNTIYF. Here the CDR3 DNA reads TGTGCCAGCAGCCGGACCACTGGAAACACCATATATTTT. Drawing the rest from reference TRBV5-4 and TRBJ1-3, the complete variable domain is ETGVTQSPTHLIKTRGQQVTLRCSSQSGHNTVSWYQQALGQGPQFIFQYYREEENGRGNFPPRFSGLQFPNYSSELNVNALELDDSALYLCASSRTTGNTIYFGEGSWLTVV.

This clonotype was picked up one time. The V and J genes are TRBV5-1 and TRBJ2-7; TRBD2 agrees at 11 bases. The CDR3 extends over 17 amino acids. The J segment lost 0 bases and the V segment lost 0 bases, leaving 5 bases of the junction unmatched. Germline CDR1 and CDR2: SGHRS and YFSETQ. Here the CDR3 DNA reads TGCGCCAGCAGCTTGGGGGGACTAGCGGATTGCTCCTACGAGCAGTACTTC. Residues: CASSLGGLADCSYEQYF.

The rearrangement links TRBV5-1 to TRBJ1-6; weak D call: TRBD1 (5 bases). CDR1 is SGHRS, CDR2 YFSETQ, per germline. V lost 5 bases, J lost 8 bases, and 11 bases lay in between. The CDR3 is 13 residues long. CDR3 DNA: TGCGCCAGCAGGCGTGAAGGGGATTCACCCCTCCACTTT. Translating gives CASRREGDSPLHF.

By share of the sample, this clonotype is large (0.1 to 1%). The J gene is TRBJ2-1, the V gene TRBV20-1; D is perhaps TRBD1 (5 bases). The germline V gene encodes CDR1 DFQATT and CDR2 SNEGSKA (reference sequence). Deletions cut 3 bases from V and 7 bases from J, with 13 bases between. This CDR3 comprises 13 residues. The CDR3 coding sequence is TGCAGTGCTAGGGGGCGGACGGAGAATGAGCAGTTCTTC. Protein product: CSARGRTENEQFF.

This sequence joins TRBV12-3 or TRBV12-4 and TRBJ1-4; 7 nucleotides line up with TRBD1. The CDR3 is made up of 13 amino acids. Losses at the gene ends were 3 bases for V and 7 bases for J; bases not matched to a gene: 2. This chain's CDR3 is CASSLGQPEKLFF. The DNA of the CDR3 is TGTGCCAGCAGTTTGGGACAGCCTGAAAAACTGTTTTTT.

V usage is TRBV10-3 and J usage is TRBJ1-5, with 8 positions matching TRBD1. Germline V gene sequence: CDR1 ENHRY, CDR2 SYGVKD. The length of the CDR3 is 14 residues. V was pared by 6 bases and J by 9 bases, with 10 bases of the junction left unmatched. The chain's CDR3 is CAISPDRDLPPQHF. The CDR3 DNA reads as TGTGCCATCAGCCCGGACAGGGACCTCCCGCCCCAGCATTTT.

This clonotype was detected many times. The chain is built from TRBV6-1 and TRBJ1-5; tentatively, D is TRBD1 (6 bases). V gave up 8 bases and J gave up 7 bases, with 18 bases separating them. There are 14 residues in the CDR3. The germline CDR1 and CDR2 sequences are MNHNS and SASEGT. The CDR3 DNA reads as TGTGCCAGCGGTCAACAGGGAATTGGACAGCCCCAGCATTTT. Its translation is CASGQQGIGQPQHF.

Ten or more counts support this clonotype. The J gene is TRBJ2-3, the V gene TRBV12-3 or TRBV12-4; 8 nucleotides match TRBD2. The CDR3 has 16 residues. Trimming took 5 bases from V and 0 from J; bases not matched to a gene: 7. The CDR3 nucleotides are TGTGCCAGCAGTAGACGGGGGGGGACTAGCACAGATACGCAGTATTTT. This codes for CASSRRGGTSTDTQYF.

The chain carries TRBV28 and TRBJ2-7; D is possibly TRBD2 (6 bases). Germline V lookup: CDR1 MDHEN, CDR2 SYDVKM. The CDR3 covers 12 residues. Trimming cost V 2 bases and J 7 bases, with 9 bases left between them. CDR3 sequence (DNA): TGTGCCAGCAGTTTAGCGGGGATGGAGCAGTACTTC. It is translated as CASSLAGMEQYF.

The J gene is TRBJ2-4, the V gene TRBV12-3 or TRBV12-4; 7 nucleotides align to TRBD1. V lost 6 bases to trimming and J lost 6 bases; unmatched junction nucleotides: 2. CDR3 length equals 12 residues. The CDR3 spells CASRAGGNIQYF. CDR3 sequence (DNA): TGTGCCAGCAGGGCAGGGGGAAACATTCAGTACTTC.

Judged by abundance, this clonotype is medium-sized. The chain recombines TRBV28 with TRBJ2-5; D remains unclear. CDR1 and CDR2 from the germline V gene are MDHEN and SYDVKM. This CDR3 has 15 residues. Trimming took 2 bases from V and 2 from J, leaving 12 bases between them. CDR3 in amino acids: CASSLLLEVQETQYF. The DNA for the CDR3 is TGTGCCAGCAGTTTACTGCTGGAAGTACAAGAGACCCAGTACTTC.

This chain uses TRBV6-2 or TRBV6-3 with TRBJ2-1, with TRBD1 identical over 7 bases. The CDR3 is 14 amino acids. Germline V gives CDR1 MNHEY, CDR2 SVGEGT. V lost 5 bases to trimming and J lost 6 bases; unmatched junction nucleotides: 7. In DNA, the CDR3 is TGTGCCAGCAGTACAGGGGCGTTGTTCAATGAGCAGTTCTTC. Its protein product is CASSTGALFNEQFF.

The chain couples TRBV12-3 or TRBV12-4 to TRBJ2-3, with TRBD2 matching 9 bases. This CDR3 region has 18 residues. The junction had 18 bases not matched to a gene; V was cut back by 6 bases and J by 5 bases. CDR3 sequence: CASSQGRGGLSLRDTQYF. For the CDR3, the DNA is TGTGCCAGCAGCCAGGGGCGGGGGGGACTATCCCTGCGAGATACGCAGTATTTT.

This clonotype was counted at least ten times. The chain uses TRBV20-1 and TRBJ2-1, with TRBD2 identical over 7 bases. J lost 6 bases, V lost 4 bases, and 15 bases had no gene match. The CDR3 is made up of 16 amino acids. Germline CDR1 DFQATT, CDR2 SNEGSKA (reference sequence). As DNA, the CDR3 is TGCAGTGCTACCGCGGGAGTTTTGGTCGGGGGCAATGAGCAGTTCTTC. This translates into CSATAGVLVGGNEQFF.

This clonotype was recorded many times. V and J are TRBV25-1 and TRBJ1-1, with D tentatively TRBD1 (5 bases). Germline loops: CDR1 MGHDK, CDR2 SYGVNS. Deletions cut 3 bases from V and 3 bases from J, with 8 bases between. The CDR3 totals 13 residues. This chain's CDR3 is CASSDSGHTEAFF. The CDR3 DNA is TGTGCCAGCAGTGATTCGGGACACACTGAAGCTTTCTTT.

This CDR3 is CATSTGPRGELFF. The CDR3 DNA reads as TGTGCCACCAGTACCGGCCCTCGCGGGGAGCTGTTTTTT. J is TRBJ2-2 and V is TRBV24-1; D call uncertain. The CDR3 runs to 13 residues. V dropped 6 bases and J dropped 7 bases, with 11 bases sitting between them. The germline V gene encodes CDR1 KGHDR and CDR2 SFDVKD.

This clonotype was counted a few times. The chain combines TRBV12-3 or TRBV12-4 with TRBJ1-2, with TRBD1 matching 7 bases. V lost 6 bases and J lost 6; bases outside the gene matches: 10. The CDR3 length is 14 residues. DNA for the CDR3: TGTGCCAGCAGCTGGGCGACAGGGCCTAATGGCTACACCTTC. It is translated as CASSWATGPNGYTF.

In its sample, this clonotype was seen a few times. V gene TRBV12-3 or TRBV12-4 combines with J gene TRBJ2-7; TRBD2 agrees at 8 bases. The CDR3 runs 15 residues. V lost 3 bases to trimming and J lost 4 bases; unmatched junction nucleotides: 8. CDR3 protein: CASSFRRAGEYEQYF. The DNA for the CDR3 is TGTGCCAGCAGTTTCAGGCGAGCGGGAGAATACGAGCAGTACTTC.

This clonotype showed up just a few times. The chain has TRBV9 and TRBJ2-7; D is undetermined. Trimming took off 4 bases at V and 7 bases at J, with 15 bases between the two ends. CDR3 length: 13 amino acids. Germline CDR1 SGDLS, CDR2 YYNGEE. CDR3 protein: CASSPTPPREQYF. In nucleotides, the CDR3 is TGTGCCAGCAGCCCCACCCCCCCTCGGGAGCAGTACTTC.